Given below is one TCR beta chain in context. Authors' analysis steps: Reference gene primer amplification gave estimated nucleated cell counts. Sequencing was performed with immunoSEQ multiplex PCR; in TCRdb, only in-frame clones are kept and a portion is missing. V, J and clone size were drawn from that table, and D and trimming were deduced from the DNA. The sample yields 180,000 or so clones, about 88% seen once. The source of the sample is a study of blood T cell repertoires in COVID-19. Turning to the study itself: Collection of acute and convalescent COVID-19 samples took place in the United States, Italy and Spain. T cells, B-cell-depleted T cells, or PBMCs supplied cDNA or gDNA.

Germline lookup yields CDR1 SNHLY and CDR2 FYNNEI. The CDR3 is 14 amino acids. V gave up 2 bases and J gave up 2 bases, with 10 bases separating them. The V call is TRBV2, the J call TRBJ2-7; a possible D gene is TRBD1 (6 bases). The sample was peripheral blood. The receptor was isolated from a man between 18 and 29 years old with acute or convalescent COVID-19. CDR3: CASSEQGITYEQYF. The CDR3 bases are TGTGCCAGCAGTGAACAGGGGATAACCTACGAGCAGTACTTC.